This TCR beta chain was observed in a study of T cell changes during pregnancy in multiple sclerosis. Only in-frame clones appear in the TCRdb table, and some are missing; sequencing was by immunoSEQ multiplex PCR. The sample consists of around 88,000 clones, about 92% of them appearing once. Looked up from germline, CDR1 is SEHNR and CDR2 is FQNEAQ (reference sequence). Trimming removed 0 bases from V and 7 bases from J, with 10 bases in between. The CDR3 covers 14 residues. This TCR was recovered from a female donor with multiple sclerosis, enrolled in a pregnancy study. The sample consisted of peripheral blood, taken in the first trimester of pregnancy. The V and J genes are TRBV7-9 and TRBJ2-1; D is uncertain. The CDR3 DNA reads TGTGCCAGCAGCTTAGCGTCCCCGGAGAATGAGCAGTTCTTC. This translates into CASSLASPENEQFF.